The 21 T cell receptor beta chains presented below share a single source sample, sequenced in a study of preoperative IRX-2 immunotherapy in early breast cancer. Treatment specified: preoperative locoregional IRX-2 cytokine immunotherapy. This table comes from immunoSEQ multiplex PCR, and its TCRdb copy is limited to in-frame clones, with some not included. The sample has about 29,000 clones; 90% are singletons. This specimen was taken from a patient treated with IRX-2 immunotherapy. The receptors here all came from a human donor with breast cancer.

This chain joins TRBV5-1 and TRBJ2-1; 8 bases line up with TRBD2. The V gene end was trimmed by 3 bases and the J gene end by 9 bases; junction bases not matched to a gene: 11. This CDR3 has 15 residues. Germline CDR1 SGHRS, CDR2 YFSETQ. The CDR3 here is CASSSSGGAAGEQFF. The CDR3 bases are TGCGCCAGCAGCTCCTCCGGGGGGGCTGCTGGTGAGCAGTTCTTC. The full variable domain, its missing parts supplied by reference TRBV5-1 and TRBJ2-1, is KAGVTQTPRYLIKTRGQQVTLSCSPISGHRSVSWYQQTPGQGLQFLFEYFSETQRNKGNFPGRFSGRQFSNSRSEMNVSTLELGDSALYLCASSSSGGAAGEQFFGPGTRLTVL.

This CDR3 reads CASSYTQGNGYTF. DNA for the CDR3: TGTGCCAGCAGTTACACTCAGGGAAATGGCTACACCTTC. This chain links TRBV6-5 with TRBJ1-2, with TRBD1 as a possible D gene (5 bases). The germline gives CDR1 MNHEY, CDR2 SVGAGI. V was cut by 2 bases and J by 6 bases, with 10 bases left in between. The length of the CDR3 is 13 residues.

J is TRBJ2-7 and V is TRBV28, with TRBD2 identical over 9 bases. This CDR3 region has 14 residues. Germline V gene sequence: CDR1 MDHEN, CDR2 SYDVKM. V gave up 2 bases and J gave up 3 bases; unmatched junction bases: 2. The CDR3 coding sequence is TGTGCCAGCAGTTTACGCGGGAGGGACTACGAGCAGTACTTC. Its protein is CASSLRGRDYEQYF.

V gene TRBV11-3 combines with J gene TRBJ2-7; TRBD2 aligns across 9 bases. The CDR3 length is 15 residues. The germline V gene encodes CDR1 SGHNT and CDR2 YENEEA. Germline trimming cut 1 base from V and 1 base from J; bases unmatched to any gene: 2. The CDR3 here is CASSLGGGGSYEQYF. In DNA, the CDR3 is TGTGCCAGCAGCTTAGGCGGGGGGGGATCCTACGAGCAGTACTTC.

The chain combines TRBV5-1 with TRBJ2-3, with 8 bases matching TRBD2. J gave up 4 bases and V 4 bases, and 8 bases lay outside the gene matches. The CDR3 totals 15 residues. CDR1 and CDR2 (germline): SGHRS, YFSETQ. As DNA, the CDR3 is TGCGCCAGCAGCCCGGGCAGCGGGAGCGCAGATACGCAGTATTTT. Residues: CASSPGSGSADTQYF.

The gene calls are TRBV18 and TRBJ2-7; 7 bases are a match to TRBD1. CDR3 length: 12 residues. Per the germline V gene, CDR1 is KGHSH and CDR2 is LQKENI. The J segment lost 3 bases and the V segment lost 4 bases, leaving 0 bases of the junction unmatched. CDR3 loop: CASSRDSYEQYF. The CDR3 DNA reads TGTGCCAGCTCACGGGACAGCTACGAGCAGTACTTC.

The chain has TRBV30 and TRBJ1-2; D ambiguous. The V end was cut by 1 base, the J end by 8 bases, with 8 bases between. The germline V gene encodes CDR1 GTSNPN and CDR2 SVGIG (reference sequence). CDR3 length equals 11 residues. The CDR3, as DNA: TGTGCCTGGAGTGGGGAGGAAGGCTACACCTTC. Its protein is CAWSGEEGYTF.

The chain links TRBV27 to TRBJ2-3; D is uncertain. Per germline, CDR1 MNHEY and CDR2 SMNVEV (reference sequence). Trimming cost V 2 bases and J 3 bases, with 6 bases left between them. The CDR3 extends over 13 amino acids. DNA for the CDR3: TGTGCCAGCAGTTTACGCCGGACAGATACGCAGTATTTT. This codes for CASSLRRTDTQYF.

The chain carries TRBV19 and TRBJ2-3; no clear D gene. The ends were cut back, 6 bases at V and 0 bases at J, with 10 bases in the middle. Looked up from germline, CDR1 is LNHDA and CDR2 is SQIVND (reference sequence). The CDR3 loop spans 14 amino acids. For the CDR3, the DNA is TGTGCCAGTAGATACGAGGCCAGCACAGATACGCAGTATTTT. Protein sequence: CASRYEASTDTQYF.

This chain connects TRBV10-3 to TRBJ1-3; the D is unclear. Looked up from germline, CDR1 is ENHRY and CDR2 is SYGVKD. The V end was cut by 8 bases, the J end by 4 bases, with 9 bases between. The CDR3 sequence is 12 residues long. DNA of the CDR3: TGTGCCATCGCTACCGGCGGAAACACCATATATTTT. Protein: CAIATGGNTIYF.

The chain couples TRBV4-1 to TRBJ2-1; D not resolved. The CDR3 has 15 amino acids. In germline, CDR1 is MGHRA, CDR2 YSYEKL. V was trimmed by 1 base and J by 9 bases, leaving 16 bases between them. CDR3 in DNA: TGCGCCAGCAGCCAAGCTATAGTAGCTGGTTTTGAGCAGTTCTTC. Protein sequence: CASSQAIVAGFEQFF.

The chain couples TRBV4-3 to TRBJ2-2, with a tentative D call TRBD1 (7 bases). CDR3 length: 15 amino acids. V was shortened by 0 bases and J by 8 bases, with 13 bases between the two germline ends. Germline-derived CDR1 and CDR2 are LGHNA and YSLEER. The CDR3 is CASSQEEGARGELFF. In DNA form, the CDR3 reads TGCGCCAGCAGCCAAGAGGAGGGGGCGCGTGGGGAGCTGTTTTTT.

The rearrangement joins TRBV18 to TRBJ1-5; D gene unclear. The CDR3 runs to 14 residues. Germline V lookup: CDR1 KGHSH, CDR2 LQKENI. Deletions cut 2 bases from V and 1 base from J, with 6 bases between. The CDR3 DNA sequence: TGTGCCAGCTCACCAGTCGAGAGCAATCAGCCCCAGCATTTT. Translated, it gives CASSPVESNQPQHF.

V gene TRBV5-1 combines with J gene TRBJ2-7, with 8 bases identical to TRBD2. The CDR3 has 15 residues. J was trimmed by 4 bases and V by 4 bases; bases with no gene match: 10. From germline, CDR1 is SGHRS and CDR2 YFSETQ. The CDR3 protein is CASSLTSGFSYEQYF. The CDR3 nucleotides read TGCGCCAGCAGCCTAACTAGCGGTTTTTCTTACGAGCAGTACTTC.

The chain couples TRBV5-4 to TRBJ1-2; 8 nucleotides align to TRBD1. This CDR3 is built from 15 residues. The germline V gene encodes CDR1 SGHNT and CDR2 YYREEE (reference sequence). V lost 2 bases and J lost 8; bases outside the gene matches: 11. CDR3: CASSFNPKDRDGYTF. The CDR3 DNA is TGTGCCAGCAGCTTCAACCCAAAGGACAGGGACGGCTACACCTTC.

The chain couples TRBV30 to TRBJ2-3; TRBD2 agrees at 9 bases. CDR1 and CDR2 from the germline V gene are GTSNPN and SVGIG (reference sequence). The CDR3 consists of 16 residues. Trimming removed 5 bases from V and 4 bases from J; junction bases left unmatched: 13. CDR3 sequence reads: CAWEGEAGGIADTQYF. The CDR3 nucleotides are TGTGCCTGGGAGGGTGAAGCGGGGGGAATCGCAGATACGCAGTATTTT. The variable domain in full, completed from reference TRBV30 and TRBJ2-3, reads SQTIHQWPATLVQPVGSPLSLECTVEGTSNPNLYWYRQAAGRGLQLLFYSVGIGQISSEVPQNLSASRPQDRQFILSSKKLLLSDSGFYLCAWEGEAGGIADTQYFGPGTRLTVL.

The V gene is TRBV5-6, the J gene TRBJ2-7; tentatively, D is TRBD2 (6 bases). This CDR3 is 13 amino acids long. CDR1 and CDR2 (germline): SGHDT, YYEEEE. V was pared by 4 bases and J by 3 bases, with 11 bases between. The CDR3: CASSRDSFYEQYF. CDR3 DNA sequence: TGTGCCAGCAGCCGGGACTCGTTCTACGAGCAGTACTTC.

For the CDR3, the DNA is TGTGCCAGCAGCTTAGGGACAGGCTTGAATGAGCAGTTCTTC. It codes for CASSLGTGLNEQFF. The chain carries TRBV7-6 and TRBJ2-1; TRBD1 agrees at 7 bases. The CDR3 contains 14 residues. CDR1 and CDR2 from the germline V gene are SGHVS and FNYEAQ. Trimming took 1 base from V and 7 from J; bases not matched to a gene: 4.

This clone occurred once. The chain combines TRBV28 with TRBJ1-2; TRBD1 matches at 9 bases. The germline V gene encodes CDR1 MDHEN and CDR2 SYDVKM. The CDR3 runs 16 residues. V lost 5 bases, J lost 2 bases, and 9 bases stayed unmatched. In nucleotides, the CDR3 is TGTGCCAGCAGTACGGGACAGGGAAGTTTCAACTATGGCTACACCTTC. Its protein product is CASSTGQGSFNYGYTF.

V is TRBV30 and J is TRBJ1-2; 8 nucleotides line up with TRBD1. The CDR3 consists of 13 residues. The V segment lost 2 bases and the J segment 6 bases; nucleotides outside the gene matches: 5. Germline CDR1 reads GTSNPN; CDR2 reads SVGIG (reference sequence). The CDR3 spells CAWSPGGMNGYTF. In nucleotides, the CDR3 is TGTGCCTGGAGTCCAGGGGGCATGAATGGCTACACCTTC. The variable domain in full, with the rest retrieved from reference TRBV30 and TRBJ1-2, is SQTIHQWPATLVQPVGSPLSLECTVEGTSNPNLYWYRQAAGRGLQLLFYSVGIGQISSEVPQNLSASRPQDRQFILSSKKLLLSDSGFYLCAWSPGGMNGYTFGSGTRLTVV.

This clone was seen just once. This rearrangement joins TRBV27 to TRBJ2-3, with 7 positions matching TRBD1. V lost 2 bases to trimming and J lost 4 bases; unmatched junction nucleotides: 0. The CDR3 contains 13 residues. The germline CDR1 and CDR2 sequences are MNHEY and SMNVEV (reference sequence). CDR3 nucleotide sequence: TGTGCCAGCAGTTTACAGGGGGCAGATACGCAGTATTTT. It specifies CASSLQGADTQYF.